This T cell receptor (beta chain) emerged from a study of metastatic and nonmetastatic thyroid tumors. On the study more broadly: Peripheral blood and tumor or nodule samples from malignant and benign thyroid patients were compared.

In the source study's methods: Built for papillary thyroid cancer, a distant-metastasis classifier drew on CDR3 differences across clinicopathological groups. TCRdb re-called the PCR reads through MiXCR. The V and J calls come from TCRdb's annotation, not from the publication. This table has about 90,000 clones, approximately 9% appearing once. Germline V gene data show CDR1 as DFQATT and CDR2 as SNEGSKA (reference sequence). Trimming removed 0 bases at V and 8 bases at J, with 16 bases between. The CDR3 is 14 amino acids. This clone was recorded many times. Ahead of thyroid surgery, no patient had received treatment of any kind.

Specimen: blood. This clonotype was sampled from a female donor with papillary thyroid cancer or a benign thyroid nodule (not recorded which). Some clones in this sample may be carry-over from other donors' samples. This chain uses TRBV20-1 with TRBJ1-2, with D possibly being TRBD1 (5 bases). This CDR3 is CSARDRAGSWGYTF. CDR3 nucleotides: TGCAGTGCTAGAGATAGGGCAGGGTCGTGGGGCTACACCTTC.